Detailed here is one T cell receptor beta chain. The antigen remains unidentified. These data are taken from a study of PD-1 blockade in classical Hodgkin lymphoma. Study-level results: Reported baseline diversity: healthy donors highest, relapsed/refractory patients lowest.

Time point of the sample: cycle 4 day 1 (C4D1), after 6 weeks of nivolumab. All patients experienced relapse after autologous stem cell transplantation, and brentuximab vedotin exposure was variable. The data were produced by immunoSEQ multiplex PCR, yet TCRdb's version contains in-frame clones alone and is incomplete. The sample lists 100,000 to 120,000 clones; about nine tenths were seen once. This specimen consisted of peripheral blood mononuclear cells (PBMCs), obtained before the fourth cycle of nivolumab. The clonotype comes from a human donor with classical Hodgkin lymphoma.

DNA of the CDR3: TGTGCCAGCAGCCTGGGGACCGCAGGGAGGTCTGAAGCTTTCTTT. Its protein product is CASSLGTAGRSEAFF. The V gene is TRBV4-2, the J gene TRBJ1-1; D is perhaps TRBD1 (5 bases). In germline, CDR1 is LGHNA, CDR2 YNFKEQ. V was shortened by 4 bases and J by 6 bases, with 18 bases between the two germline ends. The CDR3 extends over 15 amino acids.